Listed below are T cell receptor beta chains from one sample, sequenced in a study of shared T cell receptors in the human thymus. Sequencing used immunoSEQ multiplex PCR; TCRdb keeps in-frame clones, though not all of them. The data hold 500,000 to 550,000 clones, with approximately 78% observed a single time. These data were also filed under a second study, of human thymus T cells.

The sample comprised thymocytes. These receptors were collected from a boy under three years old with a congenital heart defect. Each CDR3 is given with its conserved first and last residue. Each record gives: J gene, clone size, D gene, V gene, CDR3 DNA, CDR3 protein. The D gene is left open where the match is weak. Only some rows state a clone size, as once, few, many or a class for expanded clones.

j_gene: TRBJ1-4; abundance: .; d_gene: TRBD1; v_gene: TRBV30; CDR3nt: TGTGCCTGGTCGACAGGGGGGAATGAAAAACTGTTTTTT; CDR3aa: CAWSTGGNEKLFF
j_gene: TRBJ2-7; abundance: few; d_gene: .; v_gene: TRBV5-4; CDR3nt: TGTGCCAGCAGTTTCTCGCTCATCCTCGGTCCGCAGTACTTC; CDR3aa: CASSFSLILGPQYF
j_gene: TRBJ2-1; abundance: few; d_gene: TRBD2; v_gene: TRBV19; CDR3nt: TGTGCCAGTAGTATGGTAGCGGGGGCTTTGAATGAGCAGTTCTTC; CDR3aa: CASSMVAGALNEQFF
j_gene: TRBJ2-1; abundance: few; d_gene: .; v_gene: TRBV7-2; CDR3nt: TGTGCCAGCAGCCCCGAGACGGGGTATGAGCAGTTCTTC; CDR3aa: CASSPETGYEQFF
j_gene: TRBJ2-3; abundance: .; d_gene: .; v_gene: TRBV6-6; CDR3nt: TGTGCCAGCAGTTGCCCGACTAGAAAGTTGACAGATACGCAGTATTTT; CDR3aa: CASSCPTRKLTDTQYF
j_gene: TRBJ2-7; abundance: .; d_gene: .; v_gene: TRBV27; CDR3nt: TGTGCCAGCAGTTCCATTTACGAGCAGTACTTC; CDR3aa: CASSSIYEQYF
j_gene: TRBJ1-1; abundance: .; d_gene: TRBD1; v_gene: TRBV6-6; CDR3nt: TGTGCCAGCAGTTACAGGAAGGGGGCGTGGAACACTGAAGCTTTCTTT; CDR3aa: CASSYRKGAWNTEAFF
j_gene: TRBJ2-3; abundance: .; d_gene: TRBD1; v_gene: TRBV29-1; CDR3nt: TGCAGCGCCGGGGAGGGGCCCGGGACAGGGGGCTATGGCACAGATACGCAGTATTTT; CDR3aa: CSAGEGPGTGGYGTDTQYF
j_gene: TRBJ2-5; abundance: .; d_gene: .; v_gene: TRBV4-3; CDR3nt: TGCGCCAGCAGCCAAGATCGGGAGAAGGCGGCCCAGTACTTC; CDR3aa: CASSQDREKAAQYF
j_gene: TRBJ1-1; abundance: .; d_gene: .; v_gene: TRBV6-5; CDR3nt: TGTGCCAGCAGTTACTCCTTCAGGGAGGCCACTGAAGCTTTCTTT; CDR3aa: CASSYSFREATEAFF
j_gene: TRBJ2-7; abundance: .; d_gene: TRBD1; v_gene: TRBV25-1; CDR3nt: TGTGCCAGCAGTGGGGGACAGGGGGACTACGAGCAGTACTTC; CDR3aa: CASSGGQGDYEQYF
j_gene: TRBJ2-2; abundance: .; d_gene: TRBD2; v_gene: TRBV19; CDR3nt: TGTGCCAGTAGTATCCGACTAGCGGGATCCTACGCCGGGGAGCTGTTTTTT; CDR3aa: CASSIRLAGSYAGELFF
j_gene: TRBJ2-4; abundance: .; d_gene: .; v_gene: TRBV19; CDR3nt: TGTGCCAGTAGTCACCAGACACCCCTGGCTACCAAAAACATTCAGTACTTC; CDR3aa: CASSHQTPLATKNIQYF
j_gene: TRBJ1-1; abundance: .; d_gene: .; v_gene: TRBV29-1; CDR3nt: TGCAGCGCTGTGAGGGCCCTGGGCACTGAAGCTTTCTTT; CDR3aa: CSAVRALGTEAFF
j_gene: TRBJ2-3; abundance: once; d_gene: .; v_gene: TRBV25-1; CDR3nt: TGTGCCAGCAGTGAACGACTCAGGGCTGGTGATAGCACAGATACGCAGTATTTT; CDR3aa: CASSERLRAGDSTDTQYF
j_gene: TRBJ2-1; abundance: .; d_gene: TRBD2; v_gene: TRBV28; CDR3nt: TGTGCCAGCAGCCCCCTGGGACTAGCTTCCTACAATGAGCAGTTCTTC; CDR3aa: CASSPLGLASYNEQFF
j_gene: TRBJ1-5; abundance: .; d_gene: TRBD1; v_gene: TRBV4-2; CDR3nt: TGTGCCAGCAGCCAAGAGGACAGGGGGCCCGTAAATAGGAAGCCCCAGCATTTT; CDR3aa: CASSQEDRGPVNRKPQHF
j_gene: TRBJ1-1; abundance: .; d_gene: .; v_gene: TRBV20-1; CDR3nt: TGCAGTGCTATTATCCGGGGTGAAGCTTTCTTT; CDR3aa: CSAIIRGEAFF
j_gene: TRBJ2-1; abundance: .; d_gene: TRBD2; v_gene: TRBV14; CDR3nt: TGTGCCAGCAGCCAAGCGGCTAGCGGGAGGGGTTACAATGAGCAGTTCTTC; CDR3aa: CASSQAASGRGYNEQFF
j_gene: TRBJ1-4; abundance: .; d_gene: .; v_gene: TRBV9; CDR3nt: TGTGCCAGCGGGCAAGCGGGCCTTAATGAAAAACTGTTTTTT; CDR3aa: CASGQAGLNEKLFF
j_gene: TRBJ1-1; abundance: .; d_gene: .; v_gene: TRBV30; CDR3nt: TGTGCCTGGAGAGTCTCCATACAGCAGGCCATGAACACTGAAGCTTTCTTT; CDR3aa: CAWRVSIQQAMNTEAFF
j_gene: TRBJ2-7; abundance: once; d_gene: TRBD2; v_gene: TRBV29-1; CDR3nt: TGCAGCGTTGAAGATCGCCAGGTTCTAGCGGGCTCCTACGAGCAGTACTTC; CDR3aa: CSVEDRQVLAGSYEQYF
j_gene: TRBJ2-7; abundance: .; d_gene: .; v_gene: TRBV6-5; CDR3nt: TGTGCCAGCAGGCCGACAGTGACACTCTACGAGCAGTACTTC; CDR3aa: CASRPTVTLYEQYF
j_gene: TRBJ2-1; abundance: .; d_gene: .; v_gene: TRBV7-9; CDR3nt: TGTGCCAGCATCACTCGGGGGAGGCGGGAGCAGTTCTTC; CDR3aa: CASITRGRREQFF
j_gene: TRBJ2-5; abundance: .; d_gene: TRBD1; v_gene: TRBV27; CDR3nt: TGTGCCAGCAGTAATACAGGGGAAGAGACCCAGTACTTC; CDR3aa: CASSNTGEETQYF
j_gene: TRBJ1-2; abundance: .; d_gene: .; v_gene: TRBV6-1; CDR3nt: TGTGCCAGCAGTGAACTGGGGTCTAGCTGCGGCTACACCTTC; CDR3aa: CASSELGSSCGYTF
j_gene: TRBJ2-3; abundance: .; d_gene: TRBD2; v_gene: TRBV4-1; CDR3nt: TGCGCCAGCAGCCTATCTTGGACTAGCGGGAGGGCCAAGGATACGCAGTATTTT; CDR3aa: CASSLSWTSGRAKDTQYF
j_gene: TRBJ1-2; abundance: .; d_gene: TRBD1; v_gene: TRBV27; CDR3nt: TGTGCCAGCAGTAAAACAGGGGGCTGGAACTATGGCTACACCTTC; CDR3aa: CASSKTGGWNYGYTF
j_gene: TRBJ2-5; abundance: .; d_gene: .; v_gene: TRBV20-1; CDR3nt: TGCAGTGGACAACAAGAGACCCAGTACTTC; CDR3aa: CSGQQETQYF
j_gene: TRBJ2-7; abundance: few; d_gene: TRBD2; v_gene: TRBV4-2; CDR3nt: TGTGCCAGCAGCCGGGGGGGGGTAAGCGGCGATTACGAGCAGTACTTC; CDR3aa: CASSRGGVSGDYEQYF
j_gene: TRBJ2-1; abundance: .; d_gene: .; v_gene: TRBV12-5; CDR3nt: TGTGCTAGTGGTTTGGAGACTGCTAGCGAGCAGTTCTTC; CDR3aa: CASGLETASEQFF
j_gene: TRBJ2-7; abundance: .; d_gene: .; v_gene: TRBV21-1; CDR3nt: TGTGCCAGCAGCACCACTAGCGGGAGAGGGGCCTACGAGCAGTACTTC; CDR3aa: CASSTTSGRGAYEQYF
j_gene: TRBJ2-7; abundance: .; d_gene: TRBD1; v_gene: TRBV15; CDR3nt: TGTGCCACCAGCGGGGACAGGGGCGCTTACGAGCAGTACTTC; CDR3aa: CATSGDRGAYEQYF
j_gene: TRBJ2-5; abundance: .; d_gene: TRBD2; v_gene: TRBV14; CDR3nt: TGTGCCAGCAGCTCGCGGAAGGGGGACGGGAGGGCCGCTCGGGCCCAGTACTTC; CDR3aa: CASSSRKGDGRAARAQYF
j_gene: TRBJ2-5; abundance: .; d_gene: .; v_gene: TRBV20-1; CDR3nt: TGCAGTGCTACTTCGCAAGAGACCCAGTACTTC; CDR3aa: CSATSQETQYF
j_gene: TRBJ2-7; abundance: .; d_gene: TRBD1; v_gene: TRBV6-1; CDR3nt: TGTGCCAGCAGTGAAGAGGGGGGGCCCCCGGGACAGGGGACCTACGAGCAGTACTTC; CDR3aa: CASSEEGGPPGQGTYEQYF
j_gene: TRBJ2-3; abundance: .; d_gene: TRBD2; v_gene: TRBV7-3; CDR3nt: TGTGCCAGCAGCTTAACTGGCGGGAGGGCCTTTCGCCCAGATACGCAGTATTTT; CDR3aa: CASSLTGGRAFRPDTQYF
j_gene: TRBJ1-3; abundance: .; d_gene: .; v_gene: TRBV28; CDR3nt: TGTGCCAGCAGTTTAGGCCAGGATAAAAACACCATATATTTT; CDR3aa: CASSLGQDKNTIYF
j_gene: TRBJ2-2; abundance: few; d_gene: .; v_gene: TRBV12-2; CDR3nt: TGTGCAAGTCGCCTCGGAGTGAACACCGGGGAGCTGTTTTTT; CDR3aa: CASRLGVNTGELFF
j_gene: TRBJ2-5; abundance: .; d_gene: TRBD2; v_gene: TRBV14; CDR3nt: TGTGCCAGCAGCCACCGGCGGGGAGGGTCCCAAGAGACCCAGTACTTC; CDR3aa: CASSHRRGGSQETQYF
j_gene: TRBJ2-7; abundance: .; d_gene: TRBD2; v_gene: TRBV4-1; CDR3nt: TGCGCCAGCAGCCCCCGACGGGGGACTAGCGTTAGCCCCTACGAGCAGTACTTC; CDR3aa: CASSPRRGTSVSPYEQYF